The source of this T cell receptor (beta chain) is a study of early T cells in non-severe SARS-CoV-2 infection. For the study at large: Whole-blood bulk RNA, unsorted, was sequenced, and chains were unpaired. Study results and limitations: Anti-spike CD8 responses were favored by VDJdb matching, which missed private and CD4 specificities.

The library protocol tagged individual cDNA molecules with unique molecular identifiers. TCRdb independently ran MiXCR on the 5' RACE reads; one entry per CDR3 protein. The sample carries some 61,000 distinct CDR3 sequences, roughly a tenth recorded once. The germline V gene encodes CDR1 WSHSY and CDR2 SAAADI. The CDR3 contains 15 residues. After removal of 3 bases from V and 4 bases from J, the junction contained 4 bases not matched to a gene. This clonotype was recorded at least ten times. As yet, its antigen is unknown. Sequencing was done on a sample of whole blood. The source of this sequence is an adult who was a healthcare worker with PCR-confirmed SARS-CoV-2 infection or an uninfected control (not recorded which). This chain links TRBV10-2 with TRBJ2-1, with 9 bases lining up with TRBD2. In DNA form, the CDR3 reads TGCGCCAGCAGTGAAGGGCGGGGGGGATACAATGAGCAGTTCTTC. This translates into CASSEGRGGYNEQFF.